The entry below gives a single T cell receptor (beta chain) sequence along with its context. This clonotype was counted at least ten times. Its antigen is currently not known. The sample holds no much larger clone one base away, and base qualities are not on file. CDR1 and CDR2, looked up from the germline V gene, are MNHEY and SVGEGT. V is shortened by 1 base, J by 5 bases, and the region joining them spans 5 bases. The CDR3 runs 12 residues from the cysteine to the phenylalanine. The entry retains the CDR3 DNA only, 36 bases that are in frame from base 1. This specimen comes from a study of response to subunit inactivated influenza vaccine (dated by TCRdb to between 2018 and 2020). About the full investigation: To follow how T cells responded to a trivalent subunit inactivated influenza vaccine, the researchers relied on deep quantitative profiling of the T cell receptor repertoire. Overall study results and their limits: The authors suggested that each seasonal influenza vaccination may recruit only a limited number of new T cells.

Library generation was performed with RT-PCR. TCRdb shows the sequencer as Illumina HiSeq 2500. The public reads were run again by TCRdb, first through fastp at Q25 and then through MiXCR, and only productive beta chains were kept. Each entry merges the rows of one CDR3 protein and shows their most common DNA and genes. For this sample there are 170,000 or so distinct CDR3 sequences; roughly 10% appear just once. About a third of the sample is taken by the ten largest. The receptor chain draws on TRBV6-2 or TRBV6-3 and TRBJ1-2; no confident D gene assignment can be made. Sample: CD8+ T cells sorted from PBMCs, taken roughly 24 months after vaccination. The TCR sequence derives from a man aged 45-69 years who received an inactivated influenza vaccine. Donor details come from another sample of the same person, matched by shared clones. The CDR3 protein is CASSYYGYGYTF. The DNA reads TGTGCCAGCAGTTACTACGGATATGGCTACACCTTC.